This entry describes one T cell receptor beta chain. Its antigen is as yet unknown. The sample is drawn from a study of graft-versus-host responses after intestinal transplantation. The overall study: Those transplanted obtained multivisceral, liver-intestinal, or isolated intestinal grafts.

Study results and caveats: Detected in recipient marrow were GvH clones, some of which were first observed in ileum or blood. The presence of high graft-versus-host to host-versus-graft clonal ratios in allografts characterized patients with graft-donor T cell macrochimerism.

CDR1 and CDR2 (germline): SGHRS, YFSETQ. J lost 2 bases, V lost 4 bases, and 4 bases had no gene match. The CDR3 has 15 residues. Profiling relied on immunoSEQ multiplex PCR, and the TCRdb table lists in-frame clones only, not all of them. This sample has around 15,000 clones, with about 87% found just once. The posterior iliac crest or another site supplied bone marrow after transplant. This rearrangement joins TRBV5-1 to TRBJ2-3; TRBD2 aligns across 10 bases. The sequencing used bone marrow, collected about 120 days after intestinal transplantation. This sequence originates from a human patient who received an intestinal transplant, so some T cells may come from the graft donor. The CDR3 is CASSRTSGNTDTQYF. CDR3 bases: TGCGCCAGCAGCCGGACTAGCGGTAACACAGATACGCAGTATTTT.